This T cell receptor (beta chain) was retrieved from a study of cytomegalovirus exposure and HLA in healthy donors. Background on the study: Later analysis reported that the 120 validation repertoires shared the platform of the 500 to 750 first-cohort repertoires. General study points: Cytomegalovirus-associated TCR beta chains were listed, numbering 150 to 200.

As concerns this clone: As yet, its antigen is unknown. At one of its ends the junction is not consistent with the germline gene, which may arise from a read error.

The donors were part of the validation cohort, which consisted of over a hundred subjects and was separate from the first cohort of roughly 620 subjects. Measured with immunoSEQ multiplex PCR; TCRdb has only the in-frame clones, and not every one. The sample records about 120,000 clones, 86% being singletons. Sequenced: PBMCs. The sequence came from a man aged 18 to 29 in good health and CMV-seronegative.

The CDR3 coding sequence is TGTGCTAGCAGCTTAGGTGCGGGGGGGCCAGATACGCAGTATTTT. It is translated as CASSLGAGGPDTQYF. The chain carries TRBV7-7 and TRBJ2-3; 9 nucleotides line up with TRBD2. The CDR3 contains 15 residues. The germline V gene has CDR1 SSHAT and CDR2 FNYEAQ (reference sequence). The entire variable domain, with the rest obtained from reference TRBV7-7 and TRBJ2-3, is as follows: GAGVSQSPRYKVTKRGQDVTLRCDPISSHATLYWYQQALGQGPEFLTYFNYEAQPDKSGLPSDRFSAERPEGSISTLTIQRTEQRDSAMYRCASSLGAGGPDTQYFGPGTRLTVL.